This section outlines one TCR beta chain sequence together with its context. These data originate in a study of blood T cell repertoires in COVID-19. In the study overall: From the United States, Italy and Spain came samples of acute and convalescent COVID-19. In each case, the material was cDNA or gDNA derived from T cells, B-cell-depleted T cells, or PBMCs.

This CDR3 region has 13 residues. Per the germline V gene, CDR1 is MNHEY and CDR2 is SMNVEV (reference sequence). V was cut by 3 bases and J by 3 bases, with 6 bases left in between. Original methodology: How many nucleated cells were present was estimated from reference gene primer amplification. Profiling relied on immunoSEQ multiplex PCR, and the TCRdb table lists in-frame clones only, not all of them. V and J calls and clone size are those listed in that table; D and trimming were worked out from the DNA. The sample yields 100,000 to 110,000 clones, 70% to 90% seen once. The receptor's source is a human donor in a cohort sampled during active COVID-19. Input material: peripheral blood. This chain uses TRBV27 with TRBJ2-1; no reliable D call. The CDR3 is CASSLSRYNEQFF. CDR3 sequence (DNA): TGTGCCAGCAGTTTGTCCCGCTACAATGAGCAGTTCTTC.